The present TCR beta chain was sequenced within a study of T cell changes during pregnancy in multiple sclerosis. Assay used: immunoSEQ multiplex PCR; TCRdb lists only in-frame clones, some missing. This sample carries 50,000 to 75,000 clones, 90% to 95% of them seen once, and the ten largest clones take around 2.2%. V shed 1 base, J shed 7 bases, and the junction held 5 bases outside the gene matches. Germline V gene lookup returns CDR1 SGHDT and CDR2 YYEEEE. The CDR3 extends over 13 amino acids. The chain carries TRBV5-6 and TRBJ2-7; 7 bases align to TRBD2. Sequences were derived from peripheral blood, sampled in the third trimester of pregnancy. The source is a female donor in good health, enrolled as a control in a pregnancy study. CDR3 bases: TGTGCCAGCAGCTTGAATATAGCGGGTGAGCAGTACTTC. It yields the protein CASSLNIAGEQYF.